The next 16 T cell receptor beta chains were all read from a single sample in a study of T cell responses to AZD1222 COVID-19 vaccine. Here immunoSEQ multiplex PCR was the method, and the copy in TCRdb shows in-frame clones only, minus some. The table includes about 150,000 clones, roughly nine tenths detected once. This specimen consisted of peripheral blood, obtained on day 0 of MenACWY control vaccination. Receptor source: an adult in good health.

This chain connects TRBV19 to TRBJ2-1; D is unclear. Between the trimmed V and J ends, which lost 8 bases and 7 bases, there was a span of 9 bases. The CDR3 has 11 amino acids. Germline CDR1 reads LNHDA; CDR2 reads SQIVND (reference sequence). CDR3 DNA sequence: TGTGCCAGTCGAGGTGGGAATGAGCAGTTCTTC. Protein product: CASRGGNEQFF. Based on the CDR3 plus reference TRBV19 and TRBJ2-1, the full variable domain is DGGITQSPKYLFRKEGQNVTLSCEQNLNHDAMYWYRQDPGQGLRLIYYSQIVNDFQKGDIAEGYSVSREKKESFPLTVTSAQKNPTAFYLCASRGGNEQFFGPGTRLTVL.

This clone occurred a few times. This chain's CDR3 is CASSEFSGGVSNEQFF. The CDR3 DNA sequence: TGCGCCAGCAGTGAGTTTTCGGGAGGAGTAAGCAATGAGCAGTTCTTC. The V gene is TRBV10-2, the J gene TRBJ2-1, with 7 bases that match TRBD2. Per the germline V gene, CDR1 is WSHSY and CDR2 is SAAADI. There are 16 residues in the CDR3. Unmatched junction bases numbered 9, after V lost 1 base and J lost 6 bases.

J is TRBJ2-5 and V is TRBV11-3; 10 bases line up with TRBD2. Looked up from germline, CDR1 is SGHNT and CDR2 is YENEEA. CDR3 length: 17 amino acids. J was trimmed by 2 bases and V by 1 base; bases with no gene match: 7. The CDR3 sequence is CASSLGRTSGVQETQYF. The DNA of the CDR3 is TGTGCCAGCAGCTTAGGCCGGACTAGCGGAGTTCAAGAGACCCAGTACTTC.

The CDR3 sequence is CASSLADYEQYV. CDR3 nucleotide sequence: TGTGCCAGCAGCTTGGCGGACTACGAGCAGTACGTC. The chain couples TRBV5-4 to TRBJ2-7; D unresolved. Looked up from germline, CDR1 is SGHNT and CDR2 is YYREEE (reference sequence). The CDR3 is made up of 12 amino acids. V was cut by 0 bases and J by 3 bases, with 4 bases left in between.

There are a few counts of this clone. CDR3 nucleotide sequence: TGTGCCAGCTCAAGTAGCGGGGGGGCGGGCCAGCCCCAGCATTTT. It specifies CASSSSGGAGQPQHF. This chain joins TRBV18 and TRBJ1-5; D perhaps matches TRBD1 (6 bases). The CDR3 covers 15 residues. From germline, CDR1 is KGHSH and CDR2 LQKENI. Trimming stripped 5 bases from V and 7 bases from J, with 18 bases between.

J is TRBJ2-3 and V is TRBV6-4; TRBD2 matches 10 bases. The CDR3 has 15 residues. Germline CDR1 is MRHNA and CDR2 is SNTAGT. The V gene end was trimmed by 3 bases and the J gene end by 2 bases; junction bases not matched to a gene: 2. In DNA, the CDR3 is TGTGCCAGCAGTGAAAGCGGGGGGGCCACAGATACGCAGTATTTT. This sequence encodes CASSESGGATDTQYF.

This clone was seen a few times. V usage is TRBV10-2 and J usage is TRBJ1-2, with a weak D call TRBD1 (6 bases). V was clipped by 7 bases and J by 2 bases, with 11 bases between them. The CDR3 loop spans 13 amino acids. Germline CDR1 reads WSHSY; CDR2 reads SAAADI. CDR3 in amino acids: CASKQQGNYGYTF. The CDR3 DNA reads TGCGCCAGCAAACAACAGGGCAACTATGGCTACACCTTC.

The J gene is TRBJ1-1, the V gene TRBV7-2; no clear D gene. V lost 2 bases, J lost 2 bases, and 6 bases lay in between. The germline V gene encodes CDR1 SGHTA and CDR2 FQGNSA. The CDR3 consists of 13 residues. The CDR3 DNA sequence: TGTGCCAGCAGCTTAAGCTATAACACTGAAGCTTTCTTT. It yields the protein CASSLSYNTEAFF.

The chain has TRBV6-5 and TRBJ1-5; D uncertain. CDR3 length equals 13 residues. V was cut by 6 bases and J by 0 bases, with 6 bases left in between. Germline V CDR1 and CDR2: MNHEY, SVGAGI. The CDR3 DNA reads as TGTGCCAGCAGGGATTATAGCAATCAGCCCCAGCATTTT. Translated: CASRDYSNQPQHF.

The chain recombines TRBV23-1 with TRBJ1-6; tentative D call: TRBD1 (5 bases). TRBV23-1 belongs to the ORF category, with a function that is uncertain. V lost 11 bases and J lost 10, with 9 bases in between. The CDR3 spans 10 residues. CDR3 residues: CAGRGSPLHF. CDR3 sequence (DNA): TGCGCCGGGAGGGGCTCACCCCTCCACTTT.

The J gene is TRBJ1-2, the V gene TRBV6-5, with 10 bases matching TRBD1. This CDR3 spans 12 amino acids. CDR1 and CDR2 from the germline V gene are MNHEY and SVGAGI. J lost 8 bases, V lost 6 bases, and 3 bases had no gene match. The CDR3 region is CASRGTGAGYTF. The CDR3 DNA reads TGTGCCAGCAGAGGGACAGGGGCCGGCTACACCTTC.

The rearrangement links TRBV27 to TRBJ1-3; the D is unclear. Deletions cut 2 bases from V and 4 bases from J, with 9 bases between. The germline V gene has CDR1 MNHEY and CDR2 SMNVEV (reference sequence). CDR3 size: 14 residues. CDR3 sequence reads: CASSLTVAGNTIYF. CDR3 nucleotide sequence: TGTGCCAGCAGTTTAACAGTGGCCGGAAACACCATATATTTT.

The chain has TRBV2 and TRBJ2-1; D is perhaps TRBD1 (6 bases). The CDR3 consists of 15 residues. Germline V lookup: CDR1 SNHLY, CDR2 FYNNEI. Deletions cut 4 bases from V and 7 bases from J, with 17 bases between. CDR3 residues: CASSAQGRRGNEQFF. CDR3 nucleotides: TGTGCCAGCAGTGCCCAGGGGAGAAGGGGAAATGAGCAGTTCTTC.

The V call is TRBV4-3, the J call TRBJ2-3; 9 positions agree with TRBD2. Germline CDR1 reads LGHNA; CDR2 reads YSLEER. This CDR3 is 16 amino acids long. Unmatched junction bases numbered 4, after V lost 0 bases and J lost 3 bases. CDR3 DNA sequence: TGCGCCAGCAGCCAAGAAGGCGGGAGGGCGACAGATACGCAGTATTTT. It translates to CASSQEGGRATDTQYF.

This chain links TRBV6-2 or TRBV6-3 with TRBJ2-7, with 9 bases aligning to TRBD1. The V gene's germline CDR1 is MNHEY and CDR2 SVGEGT. Trimming removed 6 bases from V and 7 bases from J; junction bases left unmatched: 13. This CDR3 comprises 15 residues. In DNA form, the CDR3 reads TGTGCCAGCAGCTGGGGCTGGACAGGGGCCCCGGAGCAGTACTTC. As protein: CASSWGWTGAPEQYF.

The chain recombines TRBV13 with TRBJ1-1; D is unclear. The CDR3 is 13 residues long. Germline V gene data show CDR1 as PRHDT and CDR2 as FYEKMQ (reference sequence). V lost 5 bases and J 3 bases, leaving 10 bases between the germline ends. In DNA, the CDR3 is TGTGCCAGCAGCCGCGACGGTTACACTGAAGCTTTCTTT. Its protein is CASSRDGYTEAFF.